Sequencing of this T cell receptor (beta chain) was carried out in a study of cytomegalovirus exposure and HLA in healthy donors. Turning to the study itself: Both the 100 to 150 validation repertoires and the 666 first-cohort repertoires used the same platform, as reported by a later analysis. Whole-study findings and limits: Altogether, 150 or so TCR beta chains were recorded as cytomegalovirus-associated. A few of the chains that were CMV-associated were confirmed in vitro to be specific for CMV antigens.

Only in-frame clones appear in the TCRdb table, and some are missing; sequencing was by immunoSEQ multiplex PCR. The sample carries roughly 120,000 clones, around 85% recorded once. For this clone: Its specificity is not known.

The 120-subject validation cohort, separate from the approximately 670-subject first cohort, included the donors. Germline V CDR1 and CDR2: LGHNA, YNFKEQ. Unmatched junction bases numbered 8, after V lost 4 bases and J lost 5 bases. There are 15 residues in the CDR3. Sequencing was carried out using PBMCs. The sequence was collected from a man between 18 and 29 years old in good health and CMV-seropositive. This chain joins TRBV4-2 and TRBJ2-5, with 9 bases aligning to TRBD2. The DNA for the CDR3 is TGTGCCAGCAGCCCCCGCAGAACTAGCGGGGAGACCCAGTACTTC. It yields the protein CASSPRRTSGETQYF.